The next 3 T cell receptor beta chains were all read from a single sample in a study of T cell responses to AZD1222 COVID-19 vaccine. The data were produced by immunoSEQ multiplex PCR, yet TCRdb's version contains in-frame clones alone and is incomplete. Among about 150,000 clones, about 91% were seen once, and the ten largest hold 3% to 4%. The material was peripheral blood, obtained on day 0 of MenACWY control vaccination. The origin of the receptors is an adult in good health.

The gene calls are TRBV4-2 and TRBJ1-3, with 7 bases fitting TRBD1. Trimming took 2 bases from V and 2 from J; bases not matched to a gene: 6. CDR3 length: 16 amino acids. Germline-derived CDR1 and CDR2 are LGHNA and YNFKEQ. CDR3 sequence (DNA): TGTGCCAGCAGCCAACGCCGGGACAGAGCTGGAAACACCATATATTTT. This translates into CASSQRRDRAGNTIYF.

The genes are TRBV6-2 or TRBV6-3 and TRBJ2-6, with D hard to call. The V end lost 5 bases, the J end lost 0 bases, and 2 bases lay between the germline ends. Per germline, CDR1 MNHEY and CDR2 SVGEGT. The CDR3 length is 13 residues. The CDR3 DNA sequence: TGTGCCAGCAGTAGCTCTGGGGCCAACGTCCTGACTTTC. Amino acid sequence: CASSSSGANVLTF.

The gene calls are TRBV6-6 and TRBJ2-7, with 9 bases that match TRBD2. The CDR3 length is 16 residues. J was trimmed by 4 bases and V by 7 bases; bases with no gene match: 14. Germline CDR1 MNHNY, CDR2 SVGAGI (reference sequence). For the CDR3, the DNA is TGTGCCAGCAATAAGGAGAAACTAGCGGGTGGGTACGAGCAGTACTTC. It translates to CASNKEKLAGGYEQYF.